The rows below give T cell receptor beta chains drawn from one sample of a study of blood T cell repertoires in COVID-19. Using immunoSEQ multiplex PCR, the repertoire was profiled, and TCRdb retains in-frame clones only, with some absent. Of about 50,000 clones listed, about nine tenths are singletons. Sequenced: peripheral blood. These receptors originate from a human donor in a cohort sampled during active COVID-19. The conserved cysteine and the conserved F or W are not part of the CDR3 here.

TRBJ1-5 | TRBV19 | ASSLDRGSYFLPQH
TRBJ1-1 | TRBV28 | ASTTGNTEAF
TRBJ1-4 | TRBV29-1 | SAGRGIGEKLF
TRBJ1-3 | TRBV11-3 | ASRRGRNTIY
TRBJ2-1 | TRBV4-1 | ASSQDWAGSYNEQF
TRBJ2-1 | TRBV11-3 | ASSWNSGSYNEQF
TRBJ1-3 | TRBV9 | ASSAGQGGGNTIY
TRBJ2-1 | TRBV3-1/TRBV3-2 | ASSQDLAGGGYYNEQF
TRBJ2-7 | TRBV2 | ASSRDRVSYEQY
TRBJ2-5 | TRBV5-8 | ASSLQGARRETQY
TRBJ1-4 | TRBV7-9 | ASSPTGDSNEKLF
TRBJ1-2 | TRBV9 | ASSPSYGQRNGYT
TRBJ1-2 | TRBV29-1 | SVGKATGDGYT
TRBJ2-5 | TRBV7-8 | ASSRGQGSRETQY
TRBJ1-4 | TRBV28 | ASRPPGQYEKLF
TRBJ2-6 | TRBV6-5 | ASTAGLGANVLT
TRBJ2-7 | TRBV6-1 | ASSDWTSADYEQY
TRBJ2-3 | TRBV27 | ASSPTITASY
TRBJ2-3 | TRBV7-2 | ASSLDWVASYTQY
TRBJ1-2 | TRBV24-1 | ATSASPGPYGYT
TRBJ1-3 | TRBV28 | ASDRRLTRSGNTIY
TRBJ2-7 | TRBV2 | ASSGEQVSSYEQY
TRBJ1-1 | TRBV2 | ASNLRGLNTEAF
TRBJ2-2 | TRBV9 | ASSVGAPNTGELF
TRBJ2-7 | TRBV7-2 | ASSPQREKFYEQY
TRBJ2-1 | TRBV4-2 | ASSQVRGDPGGNEQF
TRBJ2-3 | TRBV9 | ASSVQGDTQY
TRBJ2-7 | TRBV4-1 | ASSQDSSLTFLYEQY
TRBJ1-1 | TRBV10-3 | AIRPDRGVTEAF
TRBJ1-5 | TRBV5-1 | ASSLGGSQPQH
TRBJ2-1 | TRBV6-2/TRBV6-3 | ASSYSPGQGLYNEQF
TRBJ2-3 | TRBV3-1/TRBV3-2 | ASSSGLAVYTDTQY
TRBJ1-2 | TRBV7-2 | ASSLGGDYGYT
TRBJ2-1 | TRBV30 | AWSVLPHLAGSSSYNEQF
TRBJ1-6 | TRBV28 | ASSPPRMGHGNSPLH
TRBJ2-4 | TRBV28 | ASSLPGQGTSGRLAKNIQY
TRBJ2-7 | TRBV27 | ASRPPRAGLSYEQY
TRBJ2-7 | TRBV5-1 | ASSKQREGTYEQY
TRBJ1-1 | TRBV12-5 | ASGSHTGFSTEAF
TRBJ1-2 | TRBV30 | AWSSVWTDGYT
TRBJ2-7 | TRBV28 | ASSLASRGEQY
TRBJ2-7 | TRBV7-2 | ASSLLVVRTVGREQY
TRBJ2-1 | TRBV5-6 | ASSTDRLSYNEQF
TRBJ1-4 | TRBV30 | AWRKQGPSEKLF
TRBJ1-2 | TRBV18 | ASSDRGPDYGYT
TRBJ1-4 | TRBV20-1 | SASGATGNEKLF
TRBJ1-4 | TRBV4-2 | ASSQDAARNEKLF